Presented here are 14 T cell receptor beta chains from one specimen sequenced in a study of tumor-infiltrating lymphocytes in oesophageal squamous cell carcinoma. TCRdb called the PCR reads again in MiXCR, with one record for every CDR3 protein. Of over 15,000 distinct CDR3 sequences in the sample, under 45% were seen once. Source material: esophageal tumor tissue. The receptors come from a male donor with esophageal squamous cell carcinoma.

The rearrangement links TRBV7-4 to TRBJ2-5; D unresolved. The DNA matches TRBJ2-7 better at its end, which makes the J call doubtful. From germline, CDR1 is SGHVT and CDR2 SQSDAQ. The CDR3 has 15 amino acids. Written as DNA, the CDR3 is TGTGCCAGCAGCTTAGAGGCGGCCCAGTATTACGAGCAGTACTTC. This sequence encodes CASSLEAAQYYEQYF.

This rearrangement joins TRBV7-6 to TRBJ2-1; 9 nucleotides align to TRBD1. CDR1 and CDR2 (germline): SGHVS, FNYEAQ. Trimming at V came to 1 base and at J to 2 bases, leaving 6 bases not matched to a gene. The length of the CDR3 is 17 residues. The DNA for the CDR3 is TGTGCCAGCAGCTTAGTTTCGGGACAGGGACCCTACAATGAGCAGTTCTTC. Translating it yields CASSLVSGQGPYNEQFF. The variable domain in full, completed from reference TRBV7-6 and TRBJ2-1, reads GAGVSQSPRYKVTKRGQDVALRCDPISGHVSLYWYRQALGQGPEFLTYFNYEAQQDKSGLPNDRFSAERPEGSISTLTIQRTEQRDSAMYRCASSLVSGQGPYNEQFFGPGTRLTVL.

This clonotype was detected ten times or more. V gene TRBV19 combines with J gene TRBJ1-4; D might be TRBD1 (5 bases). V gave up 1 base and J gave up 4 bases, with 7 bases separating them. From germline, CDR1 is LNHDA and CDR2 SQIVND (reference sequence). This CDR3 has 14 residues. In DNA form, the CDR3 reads TGTGCCAGTAGTATAGGGGACCTTAATGAAAAACTGTTTTTT. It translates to CASSIGDLNEKLFF.

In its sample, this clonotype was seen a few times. This chain's CDR3 is CASSLLIRGGYNEQYF. The CDR3 nucleotides are TGTGCCAGCAGTTTATTGATCAGGGGCGGCTACAATGAGCAGTACTTC. The J gene is TRBJ2-4, the V gene TRBV28; tentative D call: TRBD1 (6 bases). CDR1 is MDHEN, CDR2 SYDVKM, per germline. The V gene lost 1 base and the J gene lost 13 bases, with 23 bases spanning the gap. This CDR3 comprises 16 residues.

The chain's CDR3 is CASSLRDRGLETQYF. Written as DNA, the CDR3 is TGTGCCAGCAGTTTAAGGGACAGGGGTTTAGAGACCCAGTACTTC. The V gene is TRBV12-3 or TRBV12-4, the J gene TRBJ2-1; 10 bases fit TRBD1. Gene TRBJ2-5 matches the end of the DNA better, so the J call may be wrong. This CDR3 region has 15 residues.

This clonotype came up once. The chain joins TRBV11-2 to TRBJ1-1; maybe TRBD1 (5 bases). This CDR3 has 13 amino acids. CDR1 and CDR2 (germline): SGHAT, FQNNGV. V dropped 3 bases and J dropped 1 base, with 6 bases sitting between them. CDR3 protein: CASSFQGNTEAFF. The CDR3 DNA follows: TGTGCCAGCAGCTTTCAGGGGAACACTGAAGCTTTCTTT. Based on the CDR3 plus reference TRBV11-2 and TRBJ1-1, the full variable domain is EAGVAQSPRYKIIEKRQSVAFWCNPISGHATLYWYQQILGQGPKLLIQFQNNGVVDDSQLPKDRFSAERLKGVDSTLKIQPAKLEDSAVYLCASSFQGNTEAFFGQGTRLTVV.

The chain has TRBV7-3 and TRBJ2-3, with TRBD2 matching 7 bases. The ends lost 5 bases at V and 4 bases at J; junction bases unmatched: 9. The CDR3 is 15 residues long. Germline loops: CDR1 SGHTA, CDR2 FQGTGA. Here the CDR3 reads CASSIGLGSSDTQYF. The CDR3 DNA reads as TGTGCCAGCAGCATCGGACTAGGGTCCTCAGATACGCAGTATTTT.

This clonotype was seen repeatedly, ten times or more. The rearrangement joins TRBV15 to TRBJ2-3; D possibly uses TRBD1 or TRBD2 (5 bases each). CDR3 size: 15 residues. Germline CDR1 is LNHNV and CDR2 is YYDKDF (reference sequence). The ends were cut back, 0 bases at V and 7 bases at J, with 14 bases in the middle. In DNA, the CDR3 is TGTGCCACCAGCAGAGATGGGGACGGGTCAAATACGCAGTATTTT. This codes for CATSRDGDGSNTQYF.

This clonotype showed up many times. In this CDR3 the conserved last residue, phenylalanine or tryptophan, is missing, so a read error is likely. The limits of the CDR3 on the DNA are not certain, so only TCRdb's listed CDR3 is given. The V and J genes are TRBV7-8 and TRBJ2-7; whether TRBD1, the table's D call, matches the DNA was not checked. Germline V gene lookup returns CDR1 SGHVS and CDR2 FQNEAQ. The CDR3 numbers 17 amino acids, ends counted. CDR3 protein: CASSLEPGLGYGYTFGS.

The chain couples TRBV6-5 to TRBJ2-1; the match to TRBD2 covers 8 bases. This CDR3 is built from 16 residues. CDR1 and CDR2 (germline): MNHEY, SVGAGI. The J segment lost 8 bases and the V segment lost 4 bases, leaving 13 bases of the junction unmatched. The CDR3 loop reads CASSLSPGGHLDEQFF. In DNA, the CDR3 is TGTGCCAGCAGTTTATCCCCGGGAGGGCACTTGGATGAGCAGTTCTTC.

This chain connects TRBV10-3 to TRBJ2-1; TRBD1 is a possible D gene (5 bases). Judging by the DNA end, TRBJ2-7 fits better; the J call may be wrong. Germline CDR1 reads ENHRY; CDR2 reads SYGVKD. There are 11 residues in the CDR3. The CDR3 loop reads CAISQGGEQYF. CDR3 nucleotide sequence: TGTGCCATCAGTCAGGGCGGCGAGCAGTACTTC.

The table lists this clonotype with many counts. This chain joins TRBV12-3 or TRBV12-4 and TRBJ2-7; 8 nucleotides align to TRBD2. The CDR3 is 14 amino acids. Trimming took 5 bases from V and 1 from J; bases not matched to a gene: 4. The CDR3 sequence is CASSGKRGSYEQYF. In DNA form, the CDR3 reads TGTGCCAGCAGTGGTAAGCGGGGGTCCTACGAGCAGTACTTC.

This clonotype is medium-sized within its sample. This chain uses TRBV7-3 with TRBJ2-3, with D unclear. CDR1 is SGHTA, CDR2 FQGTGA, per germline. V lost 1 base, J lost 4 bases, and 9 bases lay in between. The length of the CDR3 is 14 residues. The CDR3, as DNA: TGTGCCAGCAGCTTAAGTCTAATGTCAGATACGCAGTATTTT. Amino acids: CASSLSLMSDTQYF.

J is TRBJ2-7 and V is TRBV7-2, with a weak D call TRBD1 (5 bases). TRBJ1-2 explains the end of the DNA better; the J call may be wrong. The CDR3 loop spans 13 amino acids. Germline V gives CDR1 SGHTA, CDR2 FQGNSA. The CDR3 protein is CASSLSRENGYTF. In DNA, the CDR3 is TGTGCCAGCAGCTTATCCAGGGAGAATGGCTACACCTTC.